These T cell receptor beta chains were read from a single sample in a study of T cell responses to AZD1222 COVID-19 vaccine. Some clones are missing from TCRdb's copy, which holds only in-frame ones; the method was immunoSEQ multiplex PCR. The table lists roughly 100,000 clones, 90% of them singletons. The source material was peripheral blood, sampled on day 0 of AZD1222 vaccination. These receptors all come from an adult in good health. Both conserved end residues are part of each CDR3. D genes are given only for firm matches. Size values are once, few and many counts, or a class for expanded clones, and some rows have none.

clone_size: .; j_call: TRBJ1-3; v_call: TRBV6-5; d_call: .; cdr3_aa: CASRDSGNTIYF; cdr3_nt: TGTGCCAGCAGGGACTCTGGAAACACCATATATTTT
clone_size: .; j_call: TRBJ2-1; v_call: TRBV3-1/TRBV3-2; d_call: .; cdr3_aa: CASSQGWGSGEQFF; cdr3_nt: TGTGCCAGCAGTCAAGGTTGGGGCTCTGGTGAGCAGTTCTTC
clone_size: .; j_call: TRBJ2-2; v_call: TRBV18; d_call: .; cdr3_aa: CASSPARTGTPALSGELFF; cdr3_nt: TGTGCCAGCTCACCAGCCAGGACCGGGACACCGGCCTTGAGCGGGGAGCTGTTTTTT
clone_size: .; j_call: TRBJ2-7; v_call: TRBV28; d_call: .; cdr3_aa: CASSLQSGTFYEQYF; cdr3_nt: TGTGCCAGCAGTTTACAGTCAGGGACCTTCTACGAGCAGTACTTC
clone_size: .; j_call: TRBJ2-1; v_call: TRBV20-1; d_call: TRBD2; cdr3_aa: CSGGGSGGQFF; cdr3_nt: TGCAGTGGAGGCGGGAGCGGAGGGCAGTTCTTC
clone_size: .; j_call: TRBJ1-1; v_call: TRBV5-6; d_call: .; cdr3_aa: CASSFGRGVTEAFF; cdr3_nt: TGTGCCAGCAGCTTTGGCAGGGGAGTCACTGAAGCTTTCTTT
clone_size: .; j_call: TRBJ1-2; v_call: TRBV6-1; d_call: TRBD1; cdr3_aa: CASSEDRGAYGYTF; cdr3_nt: TGTGCCAGCAGTGAGGACAGGGGAGCCTATGGCTACACCTTC
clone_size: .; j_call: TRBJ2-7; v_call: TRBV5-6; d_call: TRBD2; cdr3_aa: CASSLLAGETYEQYF; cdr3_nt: TGTGCCAGCAGCTTACTAGCGGGAGAAACCTACGAGCAGTACTTC
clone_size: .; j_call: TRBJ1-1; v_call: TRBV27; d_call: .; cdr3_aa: CASSLGGIMNTEAFF; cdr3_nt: TGTGCCAGCAGTTTGGGGGGGATTATGAACACTGAAGCTTTCTTT
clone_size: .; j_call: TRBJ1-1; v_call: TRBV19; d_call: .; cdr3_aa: CASRQGYTEAFF; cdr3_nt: TGTGCCAGTAGGCAGGGATACACTGAAGCTTTCTTT
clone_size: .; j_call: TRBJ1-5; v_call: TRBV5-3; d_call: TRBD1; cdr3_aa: CARSSRGRQPQHF; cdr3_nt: TGTGCCAGAAGCTCCAGGGGGCGGCAGCCCCAGCATTTT
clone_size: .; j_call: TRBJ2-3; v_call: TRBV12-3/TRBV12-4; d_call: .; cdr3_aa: CASRFADTQYF; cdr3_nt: TGTGCCAGCAGGTTCGCAGATACGCAGTATTTT
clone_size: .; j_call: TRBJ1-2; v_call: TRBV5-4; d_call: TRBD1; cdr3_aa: CASSAQGGYGYTF; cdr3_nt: TGTGCCAGCAGCGCACAGGGGGGGTATGGCTACACCTTC
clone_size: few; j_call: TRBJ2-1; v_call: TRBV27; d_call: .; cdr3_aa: CASSHQRNEQFF; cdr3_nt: TGTGCCAGCAGTCACCAACGGAACGAGCAGTTCTTC
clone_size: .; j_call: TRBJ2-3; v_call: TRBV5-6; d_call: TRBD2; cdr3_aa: CASSDLAGPYTQYF; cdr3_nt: TGTGCCAGCAGCGATCTAGCGGGGCCATATACGCAGTATTTT
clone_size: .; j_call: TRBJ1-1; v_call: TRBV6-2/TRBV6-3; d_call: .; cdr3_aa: CASSYRGQLRDEAFF; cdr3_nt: TGTGCCAGCAGTTACCGCGGCCAATTACGGGACGAAGCTTTCTTT
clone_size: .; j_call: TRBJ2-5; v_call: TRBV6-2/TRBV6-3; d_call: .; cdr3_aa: CASSLLARSGETQYF; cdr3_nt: TGTGCCAGCAGTTTATTGGCGAGGAGCGGAGAGACCCAGTACTTC
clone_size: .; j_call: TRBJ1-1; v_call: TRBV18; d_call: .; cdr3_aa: CASSPHEEASTEAFF; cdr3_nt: TGTGCCAGCTCACCACATGAGGAGGCATCCACTGAAGCTTTCTTT
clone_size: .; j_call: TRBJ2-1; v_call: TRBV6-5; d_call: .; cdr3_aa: CASSSEFSYNEQFF; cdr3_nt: TGTGCCAGCAGTTCGGAGTTCTCCTACAATGAGCAGTTCTTC
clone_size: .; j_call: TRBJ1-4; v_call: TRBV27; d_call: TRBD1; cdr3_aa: CASSLRFRGTTNEKLFF; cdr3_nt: TGTGCCAGCAGTTTACGATTCAGGGGGACAACTAATGAAAAACTGTTTTTT
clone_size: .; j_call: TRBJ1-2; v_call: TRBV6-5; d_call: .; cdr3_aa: CASSPGGDYGYTF; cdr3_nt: TGTGCCAGCAGTCCCGGGGGGGACTATGGCTACACCTTC
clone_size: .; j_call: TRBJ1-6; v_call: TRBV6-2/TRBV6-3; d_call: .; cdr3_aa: CASSETSPLHF; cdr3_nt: TGTGCCAGCAGCGAGACTTCACCCCTCCACTTT
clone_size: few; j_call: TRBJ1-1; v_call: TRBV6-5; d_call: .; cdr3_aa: CAGTSNTEAFF; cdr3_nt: TGTGCCGGTACCAGCAACACTGAAGCTTTCTTT
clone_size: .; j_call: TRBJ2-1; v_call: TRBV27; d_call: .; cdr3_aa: CASSWRNSYNEQFF; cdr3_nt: TGTGCCAGCAGTTGGCGCAACTCCTACAATGAGCAGTTCTTC
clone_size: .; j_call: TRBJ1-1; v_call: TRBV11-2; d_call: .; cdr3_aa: CASSPEGPMNTEAFF; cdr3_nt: TGTGCCAGCAGCCCAGAAGGACCCATGAACACTGAAGCTTTCTTT
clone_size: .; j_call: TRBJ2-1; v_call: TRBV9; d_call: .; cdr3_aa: CASSVAPGSYNEQFF; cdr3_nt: TGTGCCAGCAGCGTAGCCCCTGGGAGCTACAATGAGCAGTTCTTC
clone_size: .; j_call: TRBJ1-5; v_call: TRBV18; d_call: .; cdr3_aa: CASSPMTENQPQHF; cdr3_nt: TGTGCCAGCTCACCGATGACAGAAAATCAGCCCCAGCATTTT
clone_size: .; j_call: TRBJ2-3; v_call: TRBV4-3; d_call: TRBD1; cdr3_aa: CASSHLDRETDTQYF; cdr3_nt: TGCGCCAGCAGCCATTTGGACAGGGAAACAGATACGCAGTATTTT
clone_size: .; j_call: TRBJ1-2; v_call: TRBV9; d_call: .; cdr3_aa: CASSLQGSNYGYTF; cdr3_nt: TGTGCCAGCAGCTTACAGGGAAGCAACTATGGCTACACCTTC
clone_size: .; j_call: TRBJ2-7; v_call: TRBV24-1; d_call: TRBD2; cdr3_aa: CATQLAPGYEQYF; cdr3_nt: TGTGCCACCCAACTAGCGCCTGGCTACGAGCAGTACTTC
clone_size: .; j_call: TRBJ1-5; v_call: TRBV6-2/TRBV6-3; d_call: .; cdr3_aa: CASSAISNQPQHF; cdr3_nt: TGTGCCAGCAGTGCCATAAGCAATCAGCCCCAGCATTTT
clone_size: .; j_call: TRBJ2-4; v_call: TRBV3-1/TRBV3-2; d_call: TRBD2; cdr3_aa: CASSLRGGNIQYF; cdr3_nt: TGTGCCAGCAGCCTACGCGGGGGGAACATTCAGTACTTC
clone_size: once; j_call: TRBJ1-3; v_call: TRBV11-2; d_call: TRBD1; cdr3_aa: CASSLIGQAGNTIYF; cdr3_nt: TGTGCCAGCAGCCTAATCGGACAGGCCGGAAACACCATATATTTT
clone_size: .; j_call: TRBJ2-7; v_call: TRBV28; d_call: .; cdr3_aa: CASNNPYYEQYF; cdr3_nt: TGTGCCAGCAATAACCCCTACTACGAGCAGTACTTC
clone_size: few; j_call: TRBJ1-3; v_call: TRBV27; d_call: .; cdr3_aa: CASSSGLGGSGNTIYF; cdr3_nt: TGTGCCAGCAGTTCGGGACTTGGGGGCTCTGGAAACACCATATATTTT
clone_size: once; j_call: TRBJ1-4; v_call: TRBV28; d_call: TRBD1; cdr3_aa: CASSQTGTGADKLFF; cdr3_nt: TGTGCCAGCAGTCAGACCGGGACAGGAGCTGATAAACTGTTTTTT